The subject of this entry is one TCR beta chain. Germline V gene sequence: CDR1 SGHRS, CDR2 YFSETQ. The CDR3 is 15 amino acids. Trimming at V came to 5 bases and at J to 7 bases, leaving 7 bases not matched to a gene. Produced via immunoSEQ multiplex PCR; TCRdb's table is partial and in-frame only. This sample has tens of thousands of clones, with approximately 88% found just once. The data were obtained in a study of blood T cell repertoires in COVID-19. Turning to the study itself: Material from acute and convalescent COVID-19 was sourced from the United States, Italy and Spain. T cells, B-cell-depleted T cells, or PBMCs provided the cDNA or gDNA that served as material.

This receptor was taken from a human donor with active COVID-19. The donor label of this sample is uncertain. The chain joins TRBV5-1 to TRBJ2-2; 11 bases map to TRBD2. Sequenced material: peripheral blood. The chain's CDR3 is CASSFTGLADGELFF. CDR3 sequence (DNA): TGCGCCAGCAGTTTTACGGGACTAGCGGACGGGGAGCTGTTTTTT.